The clone carrying this T cell receptor beta chain came up a few times. The germline V gene encodes CDR1 DFQATT and CDR2 SNEGSKA (reference sequence). After removal of 3 bases from V and 12 bases from J, the junction contained 16 bases not matched to a gene. The CDR3 is made up of 15 amino acids. This sample was included in a study of response to subunit inactivated influenza vaccine. TCRdb re-derived calls from the RT-PCR reads in MiXCR, one entry per CDR3 protein. The sample consists of hundreds of thousands of distinct CDR3 sequences, about 25% of them appearing once. The chain is built from TRBV20-1 and TRBJ2-1, with 8 positions matching TRBD2. The sequencing used CD4+ T cells sorted from PBMCs, collected around 5 days after vaccination. The source is a man aged 50-60 years who received an inactivated influenza vaccine. The CDR3 nucleotides read TGCAGTGCTAGCATTGGGGGGGGTTCGACTAGCGTGCAGTTCTTC. Protein: CSASIGGGSTSVQFF.